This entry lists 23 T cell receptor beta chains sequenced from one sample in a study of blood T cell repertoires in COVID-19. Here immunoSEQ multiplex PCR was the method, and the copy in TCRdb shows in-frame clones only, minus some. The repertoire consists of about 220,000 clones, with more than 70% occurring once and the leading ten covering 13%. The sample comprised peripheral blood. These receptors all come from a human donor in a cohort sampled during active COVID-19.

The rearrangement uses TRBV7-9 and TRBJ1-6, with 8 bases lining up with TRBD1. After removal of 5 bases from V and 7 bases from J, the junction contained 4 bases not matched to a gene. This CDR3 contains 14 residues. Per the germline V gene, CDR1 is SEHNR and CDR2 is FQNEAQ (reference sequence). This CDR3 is CASSRQGWNSPLHF. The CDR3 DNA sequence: TGTGCCAGCAGCCGACAGGGGTGGAATTCACCCCTCCACTTT.

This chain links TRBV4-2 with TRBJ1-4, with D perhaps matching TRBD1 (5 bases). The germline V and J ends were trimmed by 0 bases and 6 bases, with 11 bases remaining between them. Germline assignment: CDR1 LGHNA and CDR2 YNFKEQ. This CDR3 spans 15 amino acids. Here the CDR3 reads CASSQEWGRDEKLFF. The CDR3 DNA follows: TGTGCCAGCAGCCAAGAGTGGGGGAGGGATGAAAAACTGTTTTTT.

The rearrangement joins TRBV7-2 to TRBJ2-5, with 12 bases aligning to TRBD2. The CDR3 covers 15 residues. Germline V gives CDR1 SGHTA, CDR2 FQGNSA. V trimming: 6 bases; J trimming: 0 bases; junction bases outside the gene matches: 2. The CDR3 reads CASRTSGRNQETQYF. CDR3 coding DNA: TGTGCCAGCAGGACTAGCGGGAGAAACCAAGAGACCCAGTACTTC.

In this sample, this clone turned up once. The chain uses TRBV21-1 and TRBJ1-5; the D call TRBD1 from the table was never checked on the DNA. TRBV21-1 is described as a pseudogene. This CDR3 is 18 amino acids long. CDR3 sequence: CASSNVGQGGGGNQPQHF. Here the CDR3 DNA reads TGTGCCAGCAGCAACGTCGGGCAGGGGGGAGGTGGCAATCAGCCCCAGCATTTT.

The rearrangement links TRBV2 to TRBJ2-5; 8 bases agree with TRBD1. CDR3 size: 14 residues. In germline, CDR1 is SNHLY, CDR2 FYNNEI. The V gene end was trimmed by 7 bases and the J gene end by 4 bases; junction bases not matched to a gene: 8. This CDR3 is CASTRQGKRETQYF. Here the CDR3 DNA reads TGTGCCAGCACGCGACAGGGGAAGCGAGAGACCCAGTACTTC.

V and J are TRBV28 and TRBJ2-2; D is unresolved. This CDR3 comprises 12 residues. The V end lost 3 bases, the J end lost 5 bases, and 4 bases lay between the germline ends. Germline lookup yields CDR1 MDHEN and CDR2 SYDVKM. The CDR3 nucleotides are TGTGCCAGCAGTTTTCGTACCGGGGAGCTGTTTTTT. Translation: CASSFRTGELFF.

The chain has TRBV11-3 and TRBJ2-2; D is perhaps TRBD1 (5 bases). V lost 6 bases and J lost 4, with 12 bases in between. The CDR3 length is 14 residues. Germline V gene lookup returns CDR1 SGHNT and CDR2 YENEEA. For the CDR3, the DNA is TGTGCCAGCAGTCAGGACACCGTCACCGGGGAGCTGTTTTTT. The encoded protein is CASSQDTVTGELFF.

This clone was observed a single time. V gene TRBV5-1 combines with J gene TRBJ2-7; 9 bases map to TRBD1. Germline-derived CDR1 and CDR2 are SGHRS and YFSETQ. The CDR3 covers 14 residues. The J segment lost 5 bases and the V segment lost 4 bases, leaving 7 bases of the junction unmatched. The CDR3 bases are TGCGCCAGCAGCAAATGGACAGGGGACCACGAGCAGTACTTC. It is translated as CASSKWTGDHEQYF.

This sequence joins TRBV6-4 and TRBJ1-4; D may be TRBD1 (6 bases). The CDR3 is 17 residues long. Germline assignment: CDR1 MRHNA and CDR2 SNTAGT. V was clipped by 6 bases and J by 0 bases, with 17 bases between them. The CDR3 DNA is TGTGCCAGCAGAATCATCGAGGACAGTGCAACTAATGAAAAACTGTTTTTT. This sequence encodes CASRIIEDSATNEKLFF.

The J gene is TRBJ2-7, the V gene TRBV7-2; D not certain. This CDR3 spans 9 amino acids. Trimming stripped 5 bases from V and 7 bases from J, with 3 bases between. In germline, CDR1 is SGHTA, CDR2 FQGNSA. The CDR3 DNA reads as TGTGCCAGCAGCCGGGAGCAGTACTTC. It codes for CASSREQYF.

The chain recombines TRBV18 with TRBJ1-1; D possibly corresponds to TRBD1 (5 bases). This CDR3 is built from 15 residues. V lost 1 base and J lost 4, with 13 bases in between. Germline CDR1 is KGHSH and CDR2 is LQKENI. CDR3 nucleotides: TGTGCCAGCTCACCACTTGGTCGGGGGGGCACTGAAGCTTTCTTT. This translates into CASSPLGRGGTEAFF.

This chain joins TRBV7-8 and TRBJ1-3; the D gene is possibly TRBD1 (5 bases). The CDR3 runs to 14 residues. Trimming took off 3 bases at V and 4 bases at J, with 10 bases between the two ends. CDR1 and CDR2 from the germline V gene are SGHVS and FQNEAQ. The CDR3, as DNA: TGTGCCAGCAGCTTGGGGCCAGGGGGAAACACCATATATTTT. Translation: CASSLGPGGNTIYF. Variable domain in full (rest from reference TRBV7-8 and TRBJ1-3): GAGVSQSPRYKVAKRGQDVALRCDPISGHVSLFWYQQALGQGPEFLTYFQNEAQLDKSGLPSDRFFAERPEGSVSTLKIQRTQQEDSAVYLCASSLGPGGNTIYFGEGSWLTVV.

The CDR3 spells CASSESIAGADFSACTGELFF. The CDR3 region has the DNA TGCGCCAGCAGTGAGTCAATAGCGGGAGCGGATTTTAGCGCATGTACCGGGGAGCTGTTTTTT. The J gene is TRBJ2-2, the V gene TRBV10-1; 9 bases align to TRBD2. Germline trimming cut 0 bases from V and 5 bases from J; bases unmatched to any gene: 19. In germline, CDR1 is WNHNN, CDR2 SYGVQD (reference sequence). CDR3 length: 21 amino acids.

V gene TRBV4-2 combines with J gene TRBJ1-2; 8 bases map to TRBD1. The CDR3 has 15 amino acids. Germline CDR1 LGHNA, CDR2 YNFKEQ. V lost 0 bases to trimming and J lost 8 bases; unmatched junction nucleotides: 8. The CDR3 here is CASSQDPQDRAGYTF. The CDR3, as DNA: TGTGCCAGCAGCCAAGATCCCCAGGACAGGGCGGGCTACACCTTC.

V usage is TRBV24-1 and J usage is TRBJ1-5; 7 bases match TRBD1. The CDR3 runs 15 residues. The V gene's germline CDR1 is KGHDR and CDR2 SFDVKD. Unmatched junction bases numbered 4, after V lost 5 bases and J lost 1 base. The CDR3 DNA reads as TGTGCCACCAGTGGTTCAGGGGGAAGCAATCAGCCCCAGCATTTT. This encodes CATSGSGGSNQPQHF.

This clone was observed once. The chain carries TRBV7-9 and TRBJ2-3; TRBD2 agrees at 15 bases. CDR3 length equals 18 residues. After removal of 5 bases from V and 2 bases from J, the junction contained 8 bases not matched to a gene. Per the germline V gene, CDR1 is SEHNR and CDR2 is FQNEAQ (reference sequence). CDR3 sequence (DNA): TGTGCCAGCAGCCAAGGGGGACTAGCGGGGGGAGCCACAGATACGCAGTATTTT. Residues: CASSQGGLAGGATDTQYF.

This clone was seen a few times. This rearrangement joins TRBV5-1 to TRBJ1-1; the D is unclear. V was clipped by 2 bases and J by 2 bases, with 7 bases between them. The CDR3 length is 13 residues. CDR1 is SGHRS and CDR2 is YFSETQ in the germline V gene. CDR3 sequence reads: CASSFRINTEAFF. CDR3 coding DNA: TGCGCCAGCAGCTTTAGAATTAACACTGAAGCTTTCTTT.

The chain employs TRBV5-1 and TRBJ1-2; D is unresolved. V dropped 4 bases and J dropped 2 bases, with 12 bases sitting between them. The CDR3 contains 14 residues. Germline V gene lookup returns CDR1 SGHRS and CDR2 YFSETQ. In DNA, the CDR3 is TGCGCCAGCAGCCCGTGGGAGCAGAACTATGGCTACACCTTC. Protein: CASSPWEQNYGYTF.

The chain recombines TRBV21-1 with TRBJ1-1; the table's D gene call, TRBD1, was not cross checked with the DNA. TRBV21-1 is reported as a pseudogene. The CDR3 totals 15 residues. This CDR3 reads CASSALQGMNTEAFF. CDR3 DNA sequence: TGTGCCAGCAGCGCCTTACAGGGAATGAACACTGAAGCTTTCTTT.

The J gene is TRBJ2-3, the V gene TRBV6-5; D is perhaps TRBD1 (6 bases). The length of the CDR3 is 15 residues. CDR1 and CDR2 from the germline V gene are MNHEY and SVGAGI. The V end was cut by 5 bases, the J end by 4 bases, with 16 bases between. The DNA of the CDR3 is TGTGCCAGCAGTATACAGGGAAGTAGGGCAGATACGCAGTATTTT. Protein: CASSIQGSRADTQYF.

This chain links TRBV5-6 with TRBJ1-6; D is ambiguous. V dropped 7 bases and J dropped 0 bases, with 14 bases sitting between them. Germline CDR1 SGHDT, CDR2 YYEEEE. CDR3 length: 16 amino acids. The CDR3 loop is CASHRRASSYNSPLHF. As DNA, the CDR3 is TGTGCCAGCCATAGGAGGGCGAGCTCCTATAATTCACCCCTCCACTTT. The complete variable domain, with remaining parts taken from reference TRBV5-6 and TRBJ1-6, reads DAGVTQSPTHLIKTRGQQVTLRCSPKSGHDTVSWYQQALGQGPQFIFQYYEEEERQRGNFPDRFSGHQFPNYSSELNVNALLLGDSALYLCASHRRASSYNSPLHFGNGTRLTVT.

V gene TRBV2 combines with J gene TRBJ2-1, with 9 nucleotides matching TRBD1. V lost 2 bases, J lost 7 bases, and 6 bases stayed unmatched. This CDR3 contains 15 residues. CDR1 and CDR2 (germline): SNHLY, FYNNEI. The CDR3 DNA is TGTGCCAGCAGTGAACCGGGACAGGGTGAGAATGAGCAGTTCTTC. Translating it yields CASSEPGQGENEQFF.

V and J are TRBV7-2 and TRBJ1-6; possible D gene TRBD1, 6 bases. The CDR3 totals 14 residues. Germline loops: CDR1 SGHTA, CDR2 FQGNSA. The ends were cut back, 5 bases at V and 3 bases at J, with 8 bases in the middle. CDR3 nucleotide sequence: TGTGCCAGCAGCGGACAGCTCTATAATTCACCCCTCCACTTT. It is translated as CASSGQLYNSPLHF.